The 27 T cell receptor beta chains below come from one sample, sequenced in a study of blood T cells in healthy people across ages. A second PCR, run for roughly 7 to 12 cycles, used a sample-barcoded 5' primer plus a J-beta primer mix. TCRdb recomputed calls from the 5' RACE reads with MiXCR, one row per CDR3 protein. The sample contains roughly 1.7 million distinct CDR3 sequences, 34% of which appear only once. The sequenced sample consisted of blood. Every receptor here comes from a woman aged 25-40 years in good health.

This clonotype has just a few counts. The V gene is TRBV20-1, the J gene TRBJ2-5, with D maybe TRBD2 (5 bases). The CDR3 contains 15 residues. Trimming shortened V by 2 bases and J by 5 bases, and 18 bases separated the two germline ends. CDR1 and CDR2 from the germline V gene are DFQATT and SNEGSKA (reference sequence). The DNA of the CDR3 is TGCAGTGCTAGATCCGCCCCGGGTTCGGGGGAGACCCAGTACTTC. Translation: CSARSAPGSGETQYF.

This chain connects TRBV6-1 to TRBJ2-2; 8 bases align to TRBD2. The CDR3 covers 14 residues. The junction had 2 bases not matched to a gene; V was cut back by 4 bases and J by 4 bases. Per the germline V gene, CDR1 is MNHNS and CDR2 is SASEGT. CDR3 DNA: TGTGCCAGCAGTGCAGCGGGGGTCACCGGGGAGCTGTTTTTT. Its protein is CASSAAGVTGELFF.

This clonotype was observed a few times. The J gene is TRBJ2-5, the V gene TRBV20-1; no clear D gene. The DNA matches TRBJ2-7 better at its end, which makes the J call doubtful. CDR3 length: 11 amino acids. Germline V gene lookup returns CDR1 DFQATT and CDR2 SNEGSKA (reference sequence). The CDR3 bases are TGCAGTGCTAGAGCCCCGGGCGAGCAGTACTTC. It yields the protein CSARAPGEQYF.

This clonotype was picked up a small number of times. The rearrangement joins TRBV7-3 to TRBJ2-7, with 7 bases lining up with TRBD1. The V and J ends lost 5 bases and 2 bases, in that order; junction bases with no gene match: 9. This CDR3 is built from 15 residues. From germline, CDR1 is SGHTA and CDR2 FQGTGA. The CDR3 nucleotides read TGTGCCAGCAGCCCGACCGGGACAGACCCCTACGAGCAGTACTTC. Its protein is CASSPTGTDPYEQYF.

This clonotype appeared a few times. This CDR3 is CSARDASRPYEQYF. In nucleotides, the CDR3 is TGCAGTGCTAGAGATGCTAGCCGACCCTACGAGCAGTACTTC. This sequence joins TRBV20-1 and TRBJ2-7, with D perhaps matching TRBD2 (5 bases). The V gene lost 0 bases and the J gene lost 2 bases, with 11 bases spanning the gap. Germline V gives CDR1 DFQATT, CDR2 SNEGSKA (reference sequence). The CDR3 has 14 residues.

The sample holds a few counts of this clonotype. The chain combines TRBV6-5 with TRBJ2-3, with 10 nucleotides matching TRBD1. Germline CDR1 and CDR2: MNHEY and SVGAGI. V dropped 5 bases and J dropped 6; count of bases not matched to a gene: 5. The CDR3 loop spans 14 amino acids. Here the CDR3 DNA reads TGTGCCAGCAGTGCCGGGACAGGGGTTGATACGCAGTATTTT. It encodes CASSAGTGVDTQYF.

The chain combines TRBV7-8 with TRBJ1-1; no reliable D call. Between the trimmed V and J ends, which lost 2 bases and 5 bases, there was a span of 12 bases. Germline CDR1 reads SGHVS; CDR2 reads FQNEAQ. This CDR3 has 14 residues. CDR3 amino acids: CASSLFGVETEAFF. The CDR3 region has the DNA TGTGCCAGCAGCTTATTCGGGGTTGAGACTGAAGCTTTCTTT.

Many counts were recorded for this clonotype. The chain uses TRBV6-7 and TRBJ2-5, with D unresolved. TRBV6-7 is treated as an ORF (open reading frame) with a function not yet certain. Trimming removed 0 bases from V and 3 bases from J, with 11 bases in between. This CDR3 contains 15 residues. DNA of the CDR3: TGTGCCAGCAGTTACTCGAAGGGCAGGAAAGAGACCCAGTACTTC. It specifies CASSYSKGRKETQYF.

The chain links TRBV6-1 to TRBJ1-1; D is possibly TRBD1 (5 bases). From germline, CDR1 is MNHNS and CDR2 SASEGT. Trimming removed 0 bases at V and 10 bases at J, with 15 bases between. The CDR3 runs 14 residues. DNA for the CDR3: TGTGCCAGCAGTGAAGCGGGGACCCAACAGGCAGCTTTCTTT. Its translation: CASSEAGTQQAAFF.

V gene TRBV9 combines with J gene TRBJ1-1; D is uncertain. The CDR3 loop spans 13 amino acids. Germline V CDR1 and CDR2: SGDLS, YYNGEE. The V end was cut by 6 bases, the J end by 7 bases, with 16 bases between. Here the CDR3 DNA reads TGTGCCAGCACCTCGCGGTCAGATGATGAAGCTTTCTTT. The encoded protein is CASTSRSDDEAFF.

J is TRBJ1-5 and V is TRBV6-1; D might be TRBD1 (5 bases). This CDR3 contains 14 residues. Germline V gene sequence: CDR1 MNHNS, CDR2 SASEGT. V was shortened by 5 bases and J by 5 bases, with 13 bases between the two germline ends. The CDR3 loop reads CASSPPREDQPQHF. CDR3 nucleotide sequence: TGTGCCAGCAGTCCCCCCAGGGAAGATCAGCCCCAGCATTTT.

J is TRBJ1-5 and V is TRBV28, with D perhaps TRBD1 (5 bases). Per germline, CDR1 MDHEN and CDR2 SYDVKM. The CDR3 extends over 17 amino acids. V was trimmed by 5 bases and J by 1 base, leaving 18 bases between them. The CDR3: CASSPIPLRDSNQPQHF. The CDR3 DNA reads as TGTGCCAGCAGTCCCATCCCCCTCCGGGACAGCAATCAGCCCCAGCATTTT.

The rearrangement links TRBV12-3 or TRBV12-4 to TRBJ2-5, with D maybe TRBD1 (6 bases). The CDR3 covers 13 residues. V shed 6 bases and J shed 9 bases, with 17 bases lying between them. In nucleotides, the CDR3 is TGTGCCAGCAGCCTGGACAGCCTAGGAGCCCAGTACTTC. It codes for CASSLDSLGAQYF.

There are a few counts of this clonotype. The chain recombines TRBV20-1 with TRBJ2-7; TRBD1 matches 7 bases. This CDR3 is 12 amino acids long. V lost 2 bases and J lost 4; bases outside the gene matches: 2. Per the germline V gene, CDR1 is DFQATT and CDR2 is SNEGSKA (reference sequence). The CDR3 reads CSARSGQYEQYF. The CDR3 bases are TGCAGTGCTAGATCGGGACAGTACGAGCAGTACTTC.

The chain has TRBV2 and TRBJ2-3; TRBD1 matches 10 bases. Trimming took 7 bases from V and 1 from J; bases not matched to a gene: 8. Germline values: CDR1 SNHLY, CDR2 FYNNEI. The CDR3 totals 16 residues. The CDR3 DNA reads as TGTGCCAGCAAGACAGGGGGCGCATCTGGCACAGATACGCAGTATTTT. This sequence encodes CASKTGGASGTDTQYF. The full variable domain, its missing parts supplied by reference TRBV2 and TRBJ2-3, is EPEVTQTPSHQVTQMGQEVILRCVPISNHLYFYWYRQILGQKVEFLVSFYNNEISEKSEIFDDQFSVERPDGSNFTLKIRSTKLEDSAMYFCASKTGGASGTDTQYFGPGTRLTVL.

This sequence joins TRBV7-9 and TRBJ2-1; tentative D call: TRBD2 (6 bases). CDR1 is SEHNR, CDR2 FQNEAQ, per germline (reference sequence). Deletions cut 2 bases from V and 7 bases from J, with 21 bases between. The CDR3 is 17 residues long. CDR3 DNA sequence: TGTGCCAGCAGCTTAATCGCCCGACCCACCGCGGGGAATGAGCAGTTCTTC. This translates into CASSLIARPTAGNEQFF. The entire variable domain, with the rest obtained from reference TRBV7-9 and TRBJ2-1, is as follows: DTGVSQNPRHKITKRGQNVTFRCDPISEHNRLYWYRQTLGQGPEFLTYFQNEAQLEKSRLLSDRFSAERPKGSFSTLEIQRTEQGDSAMYLCASSLIARPTAGNEQFFGPGTRLTVL.

The chain carries TRBV20-1 and TRBJ2-1, with 7 bases fitting TRBD1. V trimming: 1 base; J trimming: 7 bases; junction bases outside the gene matches: 10. This CDR3 comprises 15 residues. Germline lookup yields CDR1 DFQATT and CDR2 SNEGSKA (reference sequence). For the CDR3, the DNA is TGCAGTGCTAGAGTTGGGGCAGGGGGAAGGAATGAGCAGTTCTTC. Translated: CSARVGAGGRNEQFF.

This clonotype was counted between two and nine times. The V gene is TRBV4-1, the J gene TRBJ2-7; D uncertain. Germline loops: CDR1 MGHRA, CDR2 YSYEKL. Trimming removed 1 base at V and 3 bases at J, with 16 bases between. The CDR3 runs to 16 residues. The chain's CDR3 is CASSQGAGQALYEQYF. CDR3 sequence (DNA): TGCGCCAGCAGCCAAGGGGCCGGGCAGGCCCTCTACGAGCAGTACTTC.

This clonotype was seen once. The chain employs TRBV7-9 and TRBJ1-1; D gene uncertain. V dropped 7 bases and J dropped 6 bases, with 15 bases sitting between them. The CDR3 has 13 amino acids. The germline gives CDR1 SEHNR, CDR2 FQNEAQ (reference sequence). The CDR3 is CASIPLEGSEAFF. The CDR3 DNA follows: TGTGCCAGCATCCCGTTGGAGGGCTCTGAAGCTTTCTTT.

This clonotype was detected only a few times. The chain employs TRBV3-1 and TRBJ2-7; possible D gene TRBD1, 6 bases. Germline assignment: CDR1 LGHDT and CDR2 YNNKEL (reference sequence). The CDR3 contains 17 residues. V dropped 0 bases and J dropped 2 bases, with 17 bases sitting between them. This CDR3 is CASSQERLWGRAYEQYF. DNA of the CDR3: TGTGCCAGCAGCCAAGAAAGGCTCTGGGGGCGTGCCTACGAGCAGTACTTC.

The chain carries TRBV6-1 and TRBJ1-2, with D unclear. The CDR3 runs to 16 residues. The V gene's germline CDR1 is MNHNS and CDR2 SASEGT. Trimming took 1 base from V and 8 from J, leaving 20 bases between them. CDR3 DNA sequence: TGTGCCAGCAGTGAAGAATCCTCGAATCCGGGCAGGGGCTACACCTTC. Residues: CASSEESSNPGRGYTF.

Concerning this clonotype: This may be a read error: a much more frequent sequence differs by one nucleotide. The chain uses TRBV28 and TRBJ1-2; maybe TRBD1 (6 bases). Germline CDR1 and CDR2: MDHEN and SYDVKM. The CDR3 spans 11 residues. V lost 8 bases and J 7 bases, leaving 11 bases between the germline ends. The CDR3 loop reads CASGLQGGYTF. The CDR3 DNA reads TGTGCCAGCGGCTTACAGGGTGGCTACACCTTC.

This clonotype was picked up one time. The germline gene is not matched at one end of the junction; a read error may be the cause. The chain uses TRBV20-1 and TRBJ1-1, with D perhaps matching TRBD1 (5 bases). Germline V gene data show CDR1 as DFQATT and CDR2 as SNEGSKA (reference sequence). There are 14 residues in the CDR3. This chain's CDR3 is CSTRVGRGKGEAFF. For the CDR3, the DNA is TGCAGTACTAGAGTGGGGCGGGGCAAGGGTGAAGCTTTCTTT.

This clonotype was found once. This rearrangement joins TRBV14 to TRBJ2-2; unclear D gene. V was shortened by 0 bases and J by 6 bases, with 5 bases between the two germline ends. Germline CDR1 SGHDN, CDR2 FVKESK. This CDR3 has 13 amino acids. The CDR3 nucleotides are TGTGCCAGCAGCCAAGATTACTCCGGGGAGCTGTTTTTT. Protein: CASSQDYSGELFF.

Written as DNA, the CDR3 is TGTGCCAGCTCACCACCGAATTATAGGGACTCCAGCGGGGAGACCCAGTACTTC. Its protein is CASSPPNYRDSSGETQYF. The chain is built from TRBV18 and TRBJ2-5, with D possibly matching TRBD2 (6 bases). The V gene lost 0 bases and the J gene lost 5 bases, with 22 bases spanning the gap. Germline V gives CDR1 KGHSH, CDR2 LQKENI. The CDR3 runs to 18 residues.

This clonotype was counted between two and nine times. The CDR3 reads CATSRDLADNEQFF. CDR3 in DNA: TGTGCCACCAGCAGAGACCTAGCGGACAATGAGCAGTTCTTC. V usage is TRBV15 and J usage is TRBJ2-1; the match to TRBD2 covers 7 bases. Germline trimming cut 0 bases from V and 5 bases from J; bases unmatched to any gene: 1. CDR1 is LNHNV and CDR2 is YYDKDF in the germline V gene (reference sequence). This CDR3 is built from 14 residues.

The V and J genes are TRBV20-1 and TRBJ1-4, with 8 bases that match TRBD1. Germline trimming cut 2 bases from V and 6 bases from J; bases unmatched to any gene: 8. Germline V CDR1 and CDR2: DFQATT, SNEGSKA (reference sequence). The CDR3 is made up of 15 amino acids. The CDR3 coding sequence is TGCAGTGCTAGAACCCGACAGGGGTTGGATGAAAAACTGTTTTTT. Amino acid sequence: CSARTRQGLDEKLFF.